These 23 T cell receptor beta chains were sequenced from one sample in a study of siplizumab effects on memory and regulatory T cells. Produced via immunoSEQ multiplex PCR; TCRdb's table is partial and in-frame only. The sample carries approximately 84,000 clones, 95% recorded once. Source material: CD8+ T cells sorted from blood. The source is a human donor in good health.

The V call is TRBV7-9, the J call TRBJ1-2, with D possibly being TRBD1 (6 bases). V was pared by 1 base and J by 1 base, with 22 bases between. Per the germline V gene, CDR1 is SEHNR and CDR2 is FQNEAQ (reference sequence). The CDR3 has 19 residues. In nucleotides, the CDR3 is TGTGCCAGCAGCTTAGGTTCGGGTGGGACACCCTATTATAACTATGGCTACACCTTC. Protein: CASSLGSGGTPYYNYGYTF.

V usage is TRBV4-1 and J usage is TRBJ1-5; D is uncertain. The germline V gene has CDR1 MGHRA and CDR2 YSYEKL. This CDR3 has 15 amino acids. The ends were cut back, 5 bases at V and 0 bases at J, with 11 bases in the middle. CDR3 bases: TGCGCCAGCAGCGATCGGGGAGATAGCAATCAGCCCCAGCATTTT. Translated, it gives CASSDRGDSNQPQHF.

V and J are TRBV6-1 and TRBJ2-7, with D unclear. Germline V gene data show CDR1 as MNHNS and CDR2 as SASEGT. The CDR3 runs 12 residues. V lost 2 bases, J lost 2 bases, and 4 bases lay in between. CDR3 sequence (DNA): TGTGCCAGCAGTGAACCTGCCTACGAGCAGTACTTC. The encoded protein is CASSEPAYEQYF.

The rearrangement joins TRBV14 to TRBJ1-1; D remains unclear. Trimming cost V 2 bases and J 8 bases, with 3 bases left between them. Germline assignment: CDR1 SGHDN and CDR2 FVKESK. This CDR3 is built from 10 residues. CDR3 DNA sequence: TGTGCCAGCAGCCAAAACGAAGCTTTCTTT. Residues: CASSQNEAFF.

V and J are TRBV6-5 and TRBJ2-7; D could derive from TRBD1 or TRBD2 (5 bases each). CDR1 and CDR2 (germline): MNHEY, SVGAGI. With 0 bases removed from V and 2 bases from J, the gap between germline ends came to 14 bases. The CDR3 is made up of 16 amino acids. The CDR3 nucleotides are TGTGCCAGCAGTTACTCCTCAGGGACGCTAGCCTACGAGCAGTACTTC. This codes for CASSYSSGTLAYEQYF.

This rearrangement joins TRBV29-1 to TRBJ1-1, with 11 bases fitting TRBD1. Losses at the gene ends were 3 bases for V and 4 bases for J; bases not matched to a gene: 7. The CDR3 is made up of 15 amino acids. Looked up from germline, CDR1 is SQVTM and CDR2 is ANQGSEA. As DNA, the CDR3 is TGCAGCGTTGATGAATCCGGGACAGGGGGCACTGAAGCTTTCTTT. It is translated as CSVDESGTGGTEAFF.

The CDR3 region has the DNA TGCGCCAGCAGCGTCCCCGGGCCCTACAATGAGCAGTTCTTC. This sequence encodes CASSVPGPYNEQFF. The V call is TRBV4-1, the J call TRBJ2-1; D gene ambiguous. The CDR3 has 14 residues. The ends were cut back, 5 bases at V and 2 bases at J, with 10 bases in the middle. Germline lookup yields CDR1 MGHRA and CDR2 YSYEKL.

The J gene is TRBJ2-3, the V gene TRBV9; TRBD2 matches 10 bases. The germline gives CDR1 SGDLS, CDR2 YYNGEE. The CDR3 loop spans 17 amino acids. After removal of 4 bases from V and 3 bases from J, the junction contained 11 bases not matched to a gene. Written as DNA, the CDR3 is TGTGCCAGCAGCTCTAGCCCAGCGGGAGGGCCAACAGATACGCAGTATTTT. Amino acids: CASSSSPAGGPTDTQYF.

This chain connects TRBV5-1 to TRBJ1-5; D ambiguous. The germline V gene has CDR1 SGHRS and CDR2 YFSETQ. The CDR3 spans 13 residues. Trimming shortened V by 1 base and J by 5 bases, and 7 bases separated the two germline ends. CDR3 nucleotide sequence: TGCGCCAGCAGCTTGTTGTCAGATCAGCCCCAGCATTTT. Translation gives CASSLLSDQPQHF.

This clone came up once. The chain is built from TRBV7-6 and TRBJ2-5; no clear D. CDR3 length equals 13 residues. Per germline, CDR1 SGHVS and CDR2 FNYEAQ. V was cut by 1 base and J by 1 base, with 4 bases left in between. CDR3 DNA: TGTGCCAGCAGCTTAGTAGTCCAAGAGACCCAGTACTTC. This translates into CASSLVVQETQYF.

The chain employs TRBV15 and TRBJ2-7; D call uncertain. The length of the CDR3 is 13 residues. Germline loops: CDR1 LNHNV, CDR2 YYDKDF (reference sequence). Between the trimmed V and J ends, which lost 5 bases and 5 bases, there was a span of 13 bases. Here the CDR3 DNA reads TGTGCCACCAGCGCCGGATGGTTAGACGAGCAGTACTTC. Protein sequence: CATSAGWLDEQYF.

This clone appeared a single time. The chain uses TRBV19 and TRBJ2-1; D is unresolved. The germline gives CDR1 LNHDA, CDR2 SQIVND (reference sequence). The V gene lost 2 bases and the J gene lost 8 bases, with 10 bases spanning the gap. The CDR3 totals 13 residues. This CDR3 is CASSIFAEYEQFF. CDR3 nucleotides: TGTGCCAGTAGTATATTTGCGGAGTATGAGCAGTTCTTC.

V gene TRBV18 combines with J gene TRBJ2-7, with 9 bases identical to TRBD2. This CDR3 is built from 14 residues. V shed 3 bases, J shed 1 base, and the junction held 1 base outside the gene matches. Germline values: CDR1 KGHSH, CDR2 LQKENI. CDR3 nucleotides: TGTGCCAGCTCACCGGCGGGAGGGTCCTACGAGCAGTACTTC. Protein sequence: CASSPAGGSYEQYF.

V gene TRBV2 combines with J gene TRBJ1-1; D is undetermined. The V gene lost 7 bases and the J gene lost 6 bases, with 12 bases spanning the gap. CDR3 length: 12 amino acids. In germline, CDR1 is SNHLY, CDR2 FYNNEI. The CDR3, as DNA: TGTGCCAGCAAATTAGGGAGTGCTGAAGCTTTCTTT. This translates into CASKLGSAEAFF.

The chain carries TRBV19 and TRBJ2-1; possible D gene TRBD1, 5 bases. V was shortened by 7 bases and J by 7 bases, with 20 bases between the two germline ends. This CDR3 spans 15 amino acids. Per germline, CDR1 LNHDA and CDR2 SQIVND (reference sequence). The CDR3 sequence is CASKLTPQGVNEQFF. In DNA, the CDR3 is TGTGCCAGTAAACTTACCCCTCAGGGTGTTAATGAGCAGTTCTTC.

This sequence joins TRBV7-9 and TRBJ2-1; TRBD1 matches 7 bases. The germline CDR1 and CDR2 sequences are SEHNR and FQNEAQ (reference sequence). The J segment lost 9 bases and the V segment lost 1 base, leaving 6 bases of the junction unmatched. This CDR3 comprises 14 residues. The CDR3 nucleotides read TGTGCCAGCAGCTTAGTGACAGGGATTAGTGAGCAGTTCTTC. Its protein product is CASSLVTGISEQFF.

The rearrangement links TRBV9 to TRBJ2-5; TRBD2 aligns across 9 bases. After removal of 0 bases from V and 1 base from J, the junction contained 7 bases not matched to a gene. Germline CDR1 reads SGDLS; CDR2 reads YYNGEE. CDR3 size: 17 residues. The CDR3 protein is CASSVGRSGSSQETQYF. DNA for the CDR3: TGTGCCAGCAGCGTAGGTCGTAGCGGGAGCTCCCAAGAGACCCAGTACTTC.

The rearrangement uses TRBV7-3 and TRBJ2-1, with 10 positions matching TRBD2. Per germline, CDR1 SGHTA and CDR2 FQGTGA. The CDR3 length is 17 residues. Trimming cost V 0 bases and J 8 bases; bases outside gene matches: 10. The CDR3 bases are TGTGCCAGCAGCTTAACGTGGGCGGCTAGCGGGAGCTATGAGCAGTTCTTC. Protein product: CASSLTWAASGSYEQFF.

The CDR3 nucleotides are TGTGCCAGCGCGAACAGGGGGCCTAACTACGAGCAGTACTTC. This gives the protein CASANRGPNYEQYF. This sequence joins TRBV19 and TRBJ2-7; 9 bases are a match to TRBD1. With V trimmed by 9 bases and J by 3 bases, 9 bases remained unmatched. This CDR3 is built from 14 residues. Germline-derived CDR1 and CDR2 are LNHDA and SQIVND (reference sequence).

This chain links TRBV7-3 with TRBJ2-1; D may match TRBD1 or TRBD2 (5 bases each). Germline assignment: CDR1 SGHTA and CDR2 FQGTGA. CDR3 length: 17 amino acids. V was cut by 1 base and J by 0 bases, with 13 bases left in between. The CDR3 spells CASSLSQGPSSYNEQFF. CDR3 coding DNA: TGTGCCAGCAGCTTAAGTCAGGGACCTAGCTCCTACAATGAGCAGTTCTTC.

This chain connects TRBV11-2 to TRBJ2-1, with 7 bases identical to TRBD1. The CDR3 length is 14 residues. CDR1 and CDR2 (germline): SGHAT, FQNNGV. Trimming took 2 bases from V and 7 from J; bases not matched to a gene: 5. The chain's CDR3 is CASSLPNRGNEQFF. In DNA, the CDR3 is TGTGCCAGCAGCTTACCTAACAGGGGTAATGAGCAGTTCTTC.

This clone was counted only a few times. J is TRBJ2-5 and V is TRBV15; possibly TRBD2 for D (6 bases). The germline V gene has CDR1 LNHNV and CDR2 YYDKDF (reference sequence). V was trimmed by 5 bases and J by 5 bases, leaving 15 bases between them. The CDR3 is 14 residues long. CDR3 sequence (DNA): TGTGCCACCAGCGGAGGCAGGGAGGTTGAGACCCAGTACTTC. Translation gives CATSGGREVETQYF.

The V and J genes are TRBV5-6 and TRBJ1-4, with unresolved D. V was pared by 4 bases and J by 0 bases, with 10 bases between. The germline V gene has CDR1 SGHDT and CDR2 YYEEEE. The CDR3 is 15 amino acids. The CDR3 reads CASSPGRATNEKLFF. The CDR3 DNA follows: TGTGCCAGCAGCCCGGGCCGTGCAACTAATGAAAAACTGTTTTTT.